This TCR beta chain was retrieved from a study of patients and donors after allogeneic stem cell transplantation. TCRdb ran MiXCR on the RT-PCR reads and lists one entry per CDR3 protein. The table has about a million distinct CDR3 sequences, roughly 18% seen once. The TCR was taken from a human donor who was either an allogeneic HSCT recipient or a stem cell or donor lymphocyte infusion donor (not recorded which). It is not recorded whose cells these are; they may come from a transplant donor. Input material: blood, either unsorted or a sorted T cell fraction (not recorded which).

This CDR3 reads CASSQRGSAIYGYTF. The CDR3 DNA sequence: TGTGCCAGCAGCCAACGGGGCAGCGCGATATATGGCTACACCTTC. The chain carries TRBV3-1 and TRBJ1-2; perhaps TRBD1 as D (5 bases). Trimming shortened V by 2 bases and J by 5 bases, and 15 bases separated the two germline ends. Germline lookup yields CDR1 LGHDT and CDR2 YNNKEL (reference sequence). This CDR3 spans 15 amino acids.